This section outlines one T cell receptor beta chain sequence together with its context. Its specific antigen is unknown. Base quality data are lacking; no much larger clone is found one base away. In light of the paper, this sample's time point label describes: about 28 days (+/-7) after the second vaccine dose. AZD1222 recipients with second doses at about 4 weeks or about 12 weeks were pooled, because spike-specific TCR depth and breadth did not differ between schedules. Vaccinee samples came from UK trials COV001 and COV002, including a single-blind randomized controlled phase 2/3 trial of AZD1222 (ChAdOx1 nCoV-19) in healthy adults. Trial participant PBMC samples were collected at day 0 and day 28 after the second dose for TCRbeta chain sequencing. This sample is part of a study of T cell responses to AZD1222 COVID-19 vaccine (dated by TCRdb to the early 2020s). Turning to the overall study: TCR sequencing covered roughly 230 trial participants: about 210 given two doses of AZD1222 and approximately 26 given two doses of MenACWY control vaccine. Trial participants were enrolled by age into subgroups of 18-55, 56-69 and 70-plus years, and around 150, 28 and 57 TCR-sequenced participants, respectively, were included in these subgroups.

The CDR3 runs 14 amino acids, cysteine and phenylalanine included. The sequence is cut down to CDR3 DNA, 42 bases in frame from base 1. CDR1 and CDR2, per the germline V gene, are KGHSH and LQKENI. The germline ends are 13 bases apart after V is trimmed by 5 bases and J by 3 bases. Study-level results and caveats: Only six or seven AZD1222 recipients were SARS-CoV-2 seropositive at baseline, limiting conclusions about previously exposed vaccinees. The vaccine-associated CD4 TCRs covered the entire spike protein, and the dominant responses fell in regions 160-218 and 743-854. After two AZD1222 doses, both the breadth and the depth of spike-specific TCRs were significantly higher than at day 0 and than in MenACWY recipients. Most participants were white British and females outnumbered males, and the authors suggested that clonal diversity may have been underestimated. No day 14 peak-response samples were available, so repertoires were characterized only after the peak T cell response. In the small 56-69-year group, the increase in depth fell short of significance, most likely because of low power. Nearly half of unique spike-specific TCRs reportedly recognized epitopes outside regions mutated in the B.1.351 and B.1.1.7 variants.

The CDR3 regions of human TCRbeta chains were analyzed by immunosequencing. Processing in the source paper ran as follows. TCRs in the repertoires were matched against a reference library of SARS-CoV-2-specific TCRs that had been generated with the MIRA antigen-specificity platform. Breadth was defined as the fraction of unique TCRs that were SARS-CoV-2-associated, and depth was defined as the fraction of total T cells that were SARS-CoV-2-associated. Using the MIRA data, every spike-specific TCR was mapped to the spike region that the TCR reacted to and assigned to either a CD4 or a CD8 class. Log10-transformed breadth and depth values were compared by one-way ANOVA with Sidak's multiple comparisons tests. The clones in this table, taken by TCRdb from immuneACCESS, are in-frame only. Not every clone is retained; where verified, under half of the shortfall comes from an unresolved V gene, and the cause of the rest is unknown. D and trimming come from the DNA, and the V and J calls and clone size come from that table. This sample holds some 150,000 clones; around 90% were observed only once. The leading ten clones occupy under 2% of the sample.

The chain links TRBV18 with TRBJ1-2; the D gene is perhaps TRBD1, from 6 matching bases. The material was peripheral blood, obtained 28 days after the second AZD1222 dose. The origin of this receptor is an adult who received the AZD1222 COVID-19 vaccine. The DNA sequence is TGTGCCAGCTCATCACAGGGTGGCGACTATGGCTACACCTTC. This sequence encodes CASSSQGGDYGYTF.